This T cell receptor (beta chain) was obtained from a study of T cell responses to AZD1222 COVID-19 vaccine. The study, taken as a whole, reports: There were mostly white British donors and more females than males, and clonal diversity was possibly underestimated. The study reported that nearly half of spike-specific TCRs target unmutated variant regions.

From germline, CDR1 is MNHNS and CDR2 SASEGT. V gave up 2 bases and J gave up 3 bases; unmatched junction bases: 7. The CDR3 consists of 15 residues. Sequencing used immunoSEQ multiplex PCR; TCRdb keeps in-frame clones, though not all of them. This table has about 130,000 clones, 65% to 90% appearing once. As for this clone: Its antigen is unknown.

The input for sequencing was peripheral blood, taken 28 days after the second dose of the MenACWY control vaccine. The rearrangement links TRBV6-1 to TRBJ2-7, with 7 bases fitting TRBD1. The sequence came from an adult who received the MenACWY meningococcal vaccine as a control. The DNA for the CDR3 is TGTGCCAGCAGTGAAACGGGACAGACATTCTACGAGCAGTACTTC. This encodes CASSETGQTFYEQYF.